The present TCR beta chain was sequenced within a study of blood T cell repertoires in COVID-19. Sequencing was performed with immunoSEQ multiplex PCR; in TCRdb, only in-frame clones are kept and a portion is missing. The sample holds under 150,000 clones; nearly 85% are singletons and the top ten take 3.9%. Participants' own reports of clinical history determined their cohort assignment. Germline V gives CDR1 LGHNT, CDR2 FRNRAP. V was clipped by 1 base and J by 10 bases; unmatched bases: 3. This CDR3 region has 12 residues. Sequences were obtained from PBMCs or T cells enriched from blood (not recorded which). The TCR comes from a man aged 45-65 years in a cohort exposed to, infected with or recovered from COVID-19 (not recorded which). The chain couples TRBV12-5 to TRBJ1-1; the match to TRBD1 covers 7 bases. The CDR3 DNA reads as TGTGCTAGTGGTTTGGGGGACAGCTCAGCTTTCTTT. Protein sequence: CASGLGDSSAFF.